Below, 5 T cell receptor beta chains from the same sample are listed, as sequenced in a study of graft-versus-host responses after intestinal transplantation. The assay was immunoSEQ multiplex PCR, and TCRdb's table has in-frame clones only and misses some. Among about 90,000 clones, around 80% were seen once, and the ten largest hold approximately 0.84%. Their specific antigens are unknown. The specimen comprised unstimulated CD4+ T cells sorted from spleen or lymph node cells, sampled before intestinal transplant. All receptors derive from a human donor who received an intestinal transplant.

This clone is a singleton in its sample. Other DNA sequences from this sample encode an identical CDR3 as well. This rearrangement joins TRBV2 to TRBJ1-4, with D maybe TRBD1 (6 bases). V was clipped by 2 bases and J by 4 bases, with 11 bases between them. The CDR3 length is 15 residues. Germline CDR1 SNHLY, CDR2 FYNNEI. The CDR3 DNA sequence: TGTGCCAGCAGTGAAAATAGAGGGGGTAATGAAAAACTGTTTTTT. This gives the protein CASSENRGGNEKLFF.

The gene calls are TRBV2 and TRBJ1-6; D might be TRBD1 (6 bases). The length of the CDR3 is 15 residues. V was cut by 7 bases and J by 6 bases, with 16 bases left in between. The germline V gene encodes CDR1 SNHLY and CDR2 FYNNEI. DNA of the CDR3: TGTGCCAGCAAATTAGGGGGAACTGGTAATTCACCCCTCCACTTT. Translating gives CASKLGGTGNSPLHF.

The chain joins TRBV7-2 to TRBJ2-3; D gene ambiguous. The germline V gene has CDR1 SGHTA and CDR2 FQGNSA. This CDR3 is built from 12 residues. V lost 2 bases and J lost 7, with 7 bases in between. Here the CDR3 DNA reads TGTGCCAGCAGCTTAAGCTCGTATACGCAGTATTTT. Translated, it gives CASSLSSYTQYF.

The CDR3 region has the DNA TGTGCCAGCAGTTTACCCGCGGCAGGGACGCAGTATTTT. Amino acid sequence: CASSLPAAGTQYF. V is TRBV27 and J is TRBJ2-3, with D perhaps matching TRBD1 (5 bases). V was trimmed by 2 bases and J by 9 bases, leaving 12 bases between them. Germline V CDR1 and CDR2: MNHEY, SMNVEV (reference sequence). The CDR3 is made up of 13 amino acids.

This chain's CDR3 is CASTGHSEETQYF. For the CDR3, the DNA is TGTGCCAGCACGGGACATTCCGAAGAGACCCAGTACTTC. This chain connects TRBV5-6 to TRBJ2-5, with D possibly TRBD1 on 6 matching bases. The CDR3 covers 13 residues. Germline-derived CDR1 and CDR2 are SGHDT and YYEEEE. Trimming removed 6 bases from V and 3 bases from J, with 12 bases in between.